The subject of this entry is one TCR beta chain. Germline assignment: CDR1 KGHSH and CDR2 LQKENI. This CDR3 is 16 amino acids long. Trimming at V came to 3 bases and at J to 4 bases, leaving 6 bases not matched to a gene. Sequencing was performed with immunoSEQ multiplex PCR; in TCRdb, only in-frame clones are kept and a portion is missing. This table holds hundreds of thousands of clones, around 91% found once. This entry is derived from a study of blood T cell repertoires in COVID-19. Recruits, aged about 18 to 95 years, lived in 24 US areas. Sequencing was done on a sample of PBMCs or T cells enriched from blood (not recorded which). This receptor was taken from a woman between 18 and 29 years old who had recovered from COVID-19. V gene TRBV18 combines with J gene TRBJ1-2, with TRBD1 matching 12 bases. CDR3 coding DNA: TGTGCCAGCTCACCGGGCGGGACAGGGGGCGCCTATGGCTACACCTTC. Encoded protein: CASSPGGTGGAYGYTF.